This T cell receptor (beta chain) was recovered during a study of response to subunit inactivated influenza vaccine. Notes on the study in general: Authors suggested that a seasonal influenza vaccination recruits few new T cells each time.

This clonotype was observed a handful of times. Antigen unknown. Germline V gives CDR1 DFQATT, CDR2 SNEGSKA (reference sequence). Unmatched junction bases numbered 6, after V lost 2 bases and J lost 4 bases. The CDR3 is 16 amino acids. A single record per CDR3 protein comes from TCRdb applying MiXCR to the RT-PCR reads. The sample carries about 540,000 distinct CDR3 sequences, approximately 20% recorded once. These sequences were also reported in another study, on T cells expressing NK-cell markers. That study adds: For TCR beta, cDNA was produced by 5'RACE template switching with UMIs. In a group of roughly 6 donors, dominant NKG2C+ clonotypes represented about 1.0-7.5% of CD8+ T cells.

The sequence was collected from a man between 50 and 59 years old who received an inactivated influenza vaccine. The sequences come from CD4+ T cells sorted from PBMCs, collected about 13 days after vaccination. The gene calls are TRBV20-1 and TRBJ2-1; 12 nucleotides agree with TRBD2. CDR3 DNA sequence: TGCAGTGCTAGAAGCCCTAGCGGGAGGGAATACAATGAGCAGTTCTTC. Its protein product is CSARSPSGREYNEQFF.